This T cell receptor (beta chain) comes out of a study of cytomegalovirus exposure and HLA in healthy donors. It was with 60 Vbeta and 13 Jbeta primers that the PCR ran. The assay was immunoSEQ multiplex PCR, and TCRdb's table has in-frame clones only and misses some. The sample has 100,000 to 120,000 clones; more than 65% are singletons. J lost 6 bases, V lost 7 bases, and 6 bases had no gene match. This CDR3 is built from 13 residues. Germline CDR1 and CDR2: SNHLY and FYNNEI. This receptor was taken from a man younger than 45 in good health and CMV-seropositive. The sequenced sample was PBMCs. V is TRBV2 and J is TRBJ1-5; 7 bases are shared with TRBD1. The CDR3 nucleotides read TGTGCCAGCAAACAGGGGTTTTTTCAGCCCCAGCATTTT. As protein: CASKQGFFQPQHF.